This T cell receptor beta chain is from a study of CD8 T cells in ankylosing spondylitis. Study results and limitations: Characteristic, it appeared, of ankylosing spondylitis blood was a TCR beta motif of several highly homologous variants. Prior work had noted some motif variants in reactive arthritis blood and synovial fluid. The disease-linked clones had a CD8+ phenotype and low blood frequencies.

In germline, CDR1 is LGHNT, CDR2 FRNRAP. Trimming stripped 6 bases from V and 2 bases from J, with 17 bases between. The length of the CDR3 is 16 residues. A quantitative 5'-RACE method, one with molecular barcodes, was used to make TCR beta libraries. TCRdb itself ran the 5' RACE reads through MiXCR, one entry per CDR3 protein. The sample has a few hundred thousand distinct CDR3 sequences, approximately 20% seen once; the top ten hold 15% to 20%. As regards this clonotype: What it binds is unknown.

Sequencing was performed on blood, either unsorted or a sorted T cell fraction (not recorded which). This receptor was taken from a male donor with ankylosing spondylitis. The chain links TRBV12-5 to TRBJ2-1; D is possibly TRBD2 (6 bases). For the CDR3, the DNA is TGTGCTAGTGGCTCCACTGCGCTAGCGCCCTACAATGAGCAGTTCTTC. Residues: CASGSTALAPYNEQFF.